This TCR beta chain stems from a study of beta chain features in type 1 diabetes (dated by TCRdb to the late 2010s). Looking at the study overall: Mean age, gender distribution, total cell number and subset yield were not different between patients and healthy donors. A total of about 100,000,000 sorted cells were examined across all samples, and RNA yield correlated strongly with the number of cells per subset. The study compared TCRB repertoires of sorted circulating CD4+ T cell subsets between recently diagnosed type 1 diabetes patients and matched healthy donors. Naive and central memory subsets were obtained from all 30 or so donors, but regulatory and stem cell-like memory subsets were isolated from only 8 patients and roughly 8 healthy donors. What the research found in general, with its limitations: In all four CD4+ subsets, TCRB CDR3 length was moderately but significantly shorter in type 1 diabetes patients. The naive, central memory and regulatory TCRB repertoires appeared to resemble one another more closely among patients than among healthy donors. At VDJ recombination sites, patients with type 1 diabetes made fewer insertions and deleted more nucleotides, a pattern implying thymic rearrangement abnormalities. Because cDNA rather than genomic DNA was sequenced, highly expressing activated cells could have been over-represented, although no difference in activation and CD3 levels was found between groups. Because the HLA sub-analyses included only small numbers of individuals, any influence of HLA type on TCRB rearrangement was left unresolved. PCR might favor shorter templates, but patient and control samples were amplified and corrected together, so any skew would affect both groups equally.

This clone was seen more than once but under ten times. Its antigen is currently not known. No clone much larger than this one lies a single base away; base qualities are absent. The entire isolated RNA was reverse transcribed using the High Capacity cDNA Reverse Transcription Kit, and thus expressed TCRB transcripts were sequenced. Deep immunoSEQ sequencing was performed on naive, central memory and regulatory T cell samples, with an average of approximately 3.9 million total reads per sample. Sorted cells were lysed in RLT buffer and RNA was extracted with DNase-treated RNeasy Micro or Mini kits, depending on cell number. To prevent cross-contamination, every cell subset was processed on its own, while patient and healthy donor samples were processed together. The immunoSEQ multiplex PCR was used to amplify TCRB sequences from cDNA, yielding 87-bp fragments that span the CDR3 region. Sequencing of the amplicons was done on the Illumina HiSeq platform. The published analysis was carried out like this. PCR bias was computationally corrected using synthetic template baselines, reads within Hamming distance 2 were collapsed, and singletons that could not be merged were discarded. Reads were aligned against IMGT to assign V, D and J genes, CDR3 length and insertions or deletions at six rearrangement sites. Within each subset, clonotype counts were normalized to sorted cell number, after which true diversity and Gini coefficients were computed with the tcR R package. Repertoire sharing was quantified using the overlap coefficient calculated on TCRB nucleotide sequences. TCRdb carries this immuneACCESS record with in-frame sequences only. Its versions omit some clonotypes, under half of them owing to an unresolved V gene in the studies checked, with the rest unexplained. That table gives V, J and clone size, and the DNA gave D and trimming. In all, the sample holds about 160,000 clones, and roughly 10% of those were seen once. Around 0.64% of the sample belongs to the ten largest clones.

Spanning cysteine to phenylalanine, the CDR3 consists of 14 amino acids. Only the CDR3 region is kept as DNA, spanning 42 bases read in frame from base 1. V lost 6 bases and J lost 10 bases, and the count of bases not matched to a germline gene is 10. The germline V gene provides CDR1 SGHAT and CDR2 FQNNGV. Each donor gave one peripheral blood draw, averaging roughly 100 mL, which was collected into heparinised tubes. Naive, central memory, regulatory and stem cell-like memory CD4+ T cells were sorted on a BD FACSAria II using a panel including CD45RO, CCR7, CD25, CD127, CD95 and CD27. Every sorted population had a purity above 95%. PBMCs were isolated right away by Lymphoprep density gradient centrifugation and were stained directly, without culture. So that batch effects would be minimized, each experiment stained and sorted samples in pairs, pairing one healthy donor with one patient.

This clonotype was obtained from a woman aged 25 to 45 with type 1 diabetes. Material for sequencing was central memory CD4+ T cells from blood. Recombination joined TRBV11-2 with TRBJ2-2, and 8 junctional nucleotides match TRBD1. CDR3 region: CASRPDRVVAELFF. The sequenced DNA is TGTGCCAGCAGACCGGACAGGGTGGTTGCGGAGCTGTTTTTT.